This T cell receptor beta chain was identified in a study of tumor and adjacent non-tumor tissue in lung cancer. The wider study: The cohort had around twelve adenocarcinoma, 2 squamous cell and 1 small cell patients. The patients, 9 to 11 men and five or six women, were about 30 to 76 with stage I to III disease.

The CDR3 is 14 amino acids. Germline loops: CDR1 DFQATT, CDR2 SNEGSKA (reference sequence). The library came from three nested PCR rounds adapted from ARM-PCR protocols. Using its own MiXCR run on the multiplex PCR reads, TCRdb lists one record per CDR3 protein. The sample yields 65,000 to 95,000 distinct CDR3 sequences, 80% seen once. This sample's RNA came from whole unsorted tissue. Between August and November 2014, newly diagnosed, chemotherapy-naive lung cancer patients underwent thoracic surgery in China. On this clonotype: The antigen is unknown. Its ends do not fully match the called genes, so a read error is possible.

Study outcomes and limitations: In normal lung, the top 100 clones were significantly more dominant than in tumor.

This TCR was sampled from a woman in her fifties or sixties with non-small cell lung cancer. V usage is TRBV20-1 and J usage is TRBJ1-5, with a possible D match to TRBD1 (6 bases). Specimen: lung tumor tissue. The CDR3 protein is CSAGMSGGNQPQHF. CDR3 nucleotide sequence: TGCAGTGCTGGAATGTCGGGGGGCAATCAACCCCAGCATTTT.